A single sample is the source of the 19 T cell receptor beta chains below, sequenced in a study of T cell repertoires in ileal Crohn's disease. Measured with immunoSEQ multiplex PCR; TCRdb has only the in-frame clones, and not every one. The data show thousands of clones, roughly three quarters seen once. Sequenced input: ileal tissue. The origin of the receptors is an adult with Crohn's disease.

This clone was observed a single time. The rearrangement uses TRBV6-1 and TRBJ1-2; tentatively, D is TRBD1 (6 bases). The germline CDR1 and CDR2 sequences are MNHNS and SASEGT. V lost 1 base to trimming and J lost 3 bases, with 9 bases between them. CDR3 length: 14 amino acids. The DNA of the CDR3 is TGTGCCAGCAGTGAAGGGGGGCAGGACTATGGCTACACCTTC. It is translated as CASSEGGQDYGYTF.

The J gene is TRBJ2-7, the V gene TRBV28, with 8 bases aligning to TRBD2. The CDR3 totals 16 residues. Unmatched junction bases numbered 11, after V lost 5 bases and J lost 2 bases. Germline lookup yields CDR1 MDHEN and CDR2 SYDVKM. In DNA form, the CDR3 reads TGTGCCAGCAGTACACTAGCGGACCGGACCCCCTACGAGCAGTACTTC. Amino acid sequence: CASSTLADRTPYEQYF.

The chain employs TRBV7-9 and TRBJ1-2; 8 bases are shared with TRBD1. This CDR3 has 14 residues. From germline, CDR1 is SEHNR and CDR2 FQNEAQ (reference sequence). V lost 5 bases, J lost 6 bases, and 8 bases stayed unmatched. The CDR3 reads CASSLGTGIHGYTF. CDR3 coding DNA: TGTGCCAGCAGCCTTGGGACAGGTATTCATGGCTACACCTTC.

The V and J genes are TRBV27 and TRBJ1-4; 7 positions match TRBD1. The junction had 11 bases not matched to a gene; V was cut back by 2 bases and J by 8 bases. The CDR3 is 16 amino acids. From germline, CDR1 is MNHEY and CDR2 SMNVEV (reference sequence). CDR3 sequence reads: CASSLGADRSGEKLFF. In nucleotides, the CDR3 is TGTGCCAGCAGTTTAGGGGCGGACAGGTCTGGAGAAAAACTGTTTTTT.

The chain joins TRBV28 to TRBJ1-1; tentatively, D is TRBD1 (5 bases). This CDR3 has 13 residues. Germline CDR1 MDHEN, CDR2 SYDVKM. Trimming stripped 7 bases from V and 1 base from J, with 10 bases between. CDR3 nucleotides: TGTGCCAGCACCTTCGGACAGAACACTGAAGCTTTCTTT. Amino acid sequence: CASTFGQNTEAFF.

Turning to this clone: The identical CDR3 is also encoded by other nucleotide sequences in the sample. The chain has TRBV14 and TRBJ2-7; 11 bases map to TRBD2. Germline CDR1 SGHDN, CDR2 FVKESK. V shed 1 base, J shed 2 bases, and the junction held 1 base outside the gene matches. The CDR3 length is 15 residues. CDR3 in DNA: TGTGCCAGCAGCCAAGGACTAGCGGGGCCCTACGAGCAGTACTTC. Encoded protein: CASSQGLAGPYEQYF.

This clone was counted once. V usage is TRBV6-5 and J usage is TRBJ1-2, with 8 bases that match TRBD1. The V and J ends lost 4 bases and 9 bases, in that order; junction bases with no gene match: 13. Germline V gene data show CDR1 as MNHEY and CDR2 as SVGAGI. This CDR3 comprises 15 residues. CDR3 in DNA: TGTGCCAGCAGTTTCTCCGGACAGGGAAGGCAAAGCTACACCTTC. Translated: CASSFSGQGRQSYTF.

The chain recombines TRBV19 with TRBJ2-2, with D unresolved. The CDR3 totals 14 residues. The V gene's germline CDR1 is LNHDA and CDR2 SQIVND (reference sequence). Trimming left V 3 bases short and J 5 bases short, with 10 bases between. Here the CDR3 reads CASSIAAPTGELFF. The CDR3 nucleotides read TGTGCCAGTAGTATCGCTGCGCCAACCGGGGAGCTGTTTTTT.

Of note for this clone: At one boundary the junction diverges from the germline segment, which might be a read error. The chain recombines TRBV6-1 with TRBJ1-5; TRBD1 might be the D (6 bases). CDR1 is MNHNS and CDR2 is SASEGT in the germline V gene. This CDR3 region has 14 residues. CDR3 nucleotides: TGTGCCAGCAGTGAAGGGGGGCGCGATCAGTCCCAGCATTTT. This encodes CASSEGGRDQSQHF.

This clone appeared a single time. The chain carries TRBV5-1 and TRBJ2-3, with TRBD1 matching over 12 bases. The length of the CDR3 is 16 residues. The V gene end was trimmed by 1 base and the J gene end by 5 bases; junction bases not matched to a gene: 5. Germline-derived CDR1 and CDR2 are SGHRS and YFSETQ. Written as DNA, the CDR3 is TGCGCCAGCAGCTTGATCGGGACAGGGGGCAGAGATACGCAGTATTTT. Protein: CASSLIGTGGRDTQYF.

This CDR3 reads CASSLALGNTGELFF. The DNA for the CDR3 is TGCGCCAGCAGCTTGGCTCTCGGGAACACCGGGGAGCTGTTTTTT. The chain is built from TRBV5-1 and TRBJ2-2; D uncertain. CDR1 and CDR2 from the germline V gene are SGHRS and YFSETQ. Trimming cost V 0 bases and J 1 base, with 7 bases left between them. The CDR3 extends over 15 amino acids. The full variable domain, rest sourced from reference TRBV5-1 and TRBJ2-2, is KAGVTQTPRYLIKTRGQQVTLSCSPISGHRSVSWYQQTPGQGLQFLFEYFSETQRNKGNFPGRFSGRQFSNSRSEMNVSTLELGDSALYLCASSLALGNTGELFFGEGSRLTVL.

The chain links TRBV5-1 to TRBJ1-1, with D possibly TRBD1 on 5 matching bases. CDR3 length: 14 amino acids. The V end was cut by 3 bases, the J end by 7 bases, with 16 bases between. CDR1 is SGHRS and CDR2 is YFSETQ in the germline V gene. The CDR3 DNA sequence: TGCGCCAGCAGCTCCCGACAGATTGGGTTTGAAGCTTTCTTT. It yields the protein CASSSRQIGFEAFF.

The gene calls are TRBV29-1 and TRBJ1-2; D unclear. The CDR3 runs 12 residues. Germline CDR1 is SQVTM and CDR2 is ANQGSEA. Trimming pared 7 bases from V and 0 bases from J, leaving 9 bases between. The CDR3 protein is CSALTPNYGYTF. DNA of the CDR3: TGCAGCGCCCTTACTCCTAACTATGGCTACACCTTC.

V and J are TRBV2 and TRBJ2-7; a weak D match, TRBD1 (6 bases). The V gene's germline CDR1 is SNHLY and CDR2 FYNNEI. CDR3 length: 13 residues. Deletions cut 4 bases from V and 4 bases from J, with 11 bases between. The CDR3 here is CASSGERGYEQYF. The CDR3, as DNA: TGTGCCAGCAGTGGAGAAAGGGGGTACGAGCAGTACTTC.

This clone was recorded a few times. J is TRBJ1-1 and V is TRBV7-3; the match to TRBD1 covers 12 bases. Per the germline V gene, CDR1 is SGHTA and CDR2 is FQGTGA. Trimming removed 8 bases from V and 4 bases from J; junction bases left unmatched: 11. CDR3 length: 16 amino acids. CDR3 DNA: TGTGCCAGCCAACCGGGACAGGGGGCGTCAGCCACTGAAGCTTTCTTT. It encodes CASQPGQGASATEAFF.

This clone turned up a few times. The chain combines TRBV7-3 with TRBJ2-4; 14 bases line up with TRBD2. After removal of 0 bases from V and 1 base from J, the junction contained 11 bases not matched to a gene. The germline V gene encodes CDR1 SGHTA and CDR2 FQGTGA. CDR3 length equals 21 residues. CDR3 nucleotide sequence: TGTGCCAGCAGCTTAACGAGGGCGGGACTAGCGGGAGAAGGCGCCAAAAACATTCAGTACTTC. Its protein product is CASSLTRAGLAGEGAKNIQYF.

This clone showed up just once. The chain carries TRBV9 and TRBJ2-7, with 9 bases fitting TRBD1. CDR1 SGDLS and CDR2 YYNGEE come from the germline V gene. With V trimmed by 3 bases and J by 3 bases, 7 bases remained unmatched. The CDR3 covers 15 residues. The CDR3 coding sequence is TGTGCCAGCAGCGCGACCGGGACAGGGCACTACGAGCAGTACTTC. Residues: CASSATGTGHYEQYF.

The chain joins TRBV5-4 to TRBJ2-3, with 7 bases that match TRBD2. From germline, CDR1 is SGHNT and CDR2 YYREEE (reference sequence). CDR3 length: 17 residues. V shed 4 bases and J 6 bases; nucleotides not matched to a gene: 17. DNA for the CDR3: TGTGCCAGCAGCCGGCCCGCTAGCGGCACGGGGGTGGATACGCAGTATTTT. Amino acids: CASSRPASGTGVDTQYF.

The CDR3 spells CASTSPDTQYF. CDR3 nucleotide sequence: TGTGCCAGCACTAGCCCAGATACGCAGTATTTT. The rearrangement joins TRBV2 to TRBJ2-3; tentatively, D is TRBD2 (5 bases). The germline V and J ends were trimmed by 7 bases and 4 bases, with 6 bases remaining between them. The CDR3 is 11 residues long. CDR1 and CDR2 (germline): SNHLY, FYNNEI.